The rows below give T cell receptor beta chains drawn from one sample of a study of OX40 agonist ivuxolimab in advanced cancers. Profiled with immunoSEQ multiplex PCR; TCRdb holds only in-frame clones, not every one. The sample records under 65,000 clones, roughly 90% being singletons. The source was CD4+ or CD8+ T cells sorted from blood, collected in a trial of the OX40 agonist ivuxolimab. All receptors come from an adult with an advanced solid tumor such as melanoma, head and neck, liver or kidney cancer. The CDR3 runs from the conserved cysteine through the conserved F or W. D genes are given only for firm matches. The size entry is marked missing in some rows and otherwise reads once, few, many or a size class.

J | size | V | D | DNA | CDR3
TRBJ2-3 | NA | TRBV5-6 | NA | TGTGCCAGCAGCTTCCGGTCAGCGTTAGAAGTAGATACGCAGTATTTT | CASSFRSALEVDTQYF
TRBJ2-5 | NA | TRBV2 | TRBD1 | TGTGCCAGCAGTTCCGACAGGGAAGGGACCCAGTACTTC | CASSSDREGTQYF
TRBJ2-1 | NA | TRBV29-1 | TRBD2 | TGCAGCGCCCCCCGGGCGGGACTAGCGGGAGTTGAGGATGAGCAGTTCTTC | CSAPRAGLAGVEDEQFF
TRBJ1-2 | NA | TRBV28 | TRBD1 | TGTGCCAGCAGTCGGACAGGGGCCTATGGCTACACCTTC | CASSRTGAYGYTF
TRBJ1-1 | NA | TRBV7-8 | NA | TGTGCCCCCTATATAAGGTTTGAAGCTTTCTTT | CAPYIRFEAFF
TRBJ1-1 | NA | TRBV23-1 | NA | TGCGCCAGCAGCCGTCATGAAGCTTTCTTT | CASSRHEAFF
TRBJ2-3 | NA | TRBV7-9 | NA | TGTGCCAGCAGCCCCCCCACGGGATCAGCTCCCGATACGCAGTATTTT | CASSPPTGSAPDTQYF
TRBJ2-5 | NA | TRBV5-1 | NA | TGCGCCAGCAGCCCCGGCACAGGGTGGGAGACCCAGTACTTC | CASSPGTGWETQYF
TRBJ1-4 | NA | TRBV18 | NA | TGTGCCAGCTCACGCATGGACCGGGAAAAACTGTTTTTT | CASSRMDREKLFF
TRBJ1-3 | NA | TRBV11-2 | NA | TGTGCCAGCAGCTTAGAAGTTGCCTCGGACACCATATATTTT | CASSLEVASDTIYF
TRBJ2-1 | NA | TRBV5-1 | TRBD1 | TGCGCCAGCACAAGGGACAGTTACAATGAGCAGTTCTTC | CASTRDSYNEQFF
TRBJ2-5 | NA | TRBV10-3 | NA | TGTGCCATCAGTAGCACTCAAGAGACCCAGTACTTC | CAISSTQETQYF
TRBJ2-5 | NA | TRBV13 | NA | TGTGCCAGCAGCTTCAGACTAGACCTCCAAGAGACCCAGTACTTC | CASSFRLDLQETQYF
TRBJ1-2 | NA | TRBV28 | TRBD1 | TGTGCCAGCAGTGGGGGACAGGGGTCTTATGGCTACACCTTC | CASSGGQGSYGYTF
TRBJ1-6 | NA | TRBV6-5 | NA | TGTGCCAGCAGTTACGATGGGGCTGCCAATTCACCCCTCCACTTT | CASSYDGAANSPLHF
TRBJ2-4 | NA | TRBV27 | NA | TGTGCCAGCAGTCCCCTTGACAAAAACATTCAGTACTTC | CASSPLDKNIQYF
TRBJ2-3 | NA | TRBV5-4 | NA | TGTGCCAGCAAGGAGGGTAACACAGATACGCAGTATTTT | CASKEGNTDTQYF
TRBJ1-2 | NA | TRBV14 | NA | TGTGCCAGCAGCTTCACACCTTCCTATGGCTACACCTTC | CASSFTPSYGYTF
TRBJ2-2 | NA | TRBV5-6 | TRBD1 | TGTGCCAGCACCTCAGACAGGGGGCAAGCGAACACCGGGGAGCTGTTTTTT | CASTSDRGQANTGELFF
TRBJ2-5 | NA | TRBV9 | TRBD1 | TGTGCCAGCAGCGCAAGACAGGGGTGGGAGACCCAGTACTTC | CASSARQGWETQYF
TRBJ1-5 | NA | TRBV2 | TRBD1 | TGTGCCAGCAGTGAGGACAGGGTCCCGAGTCAGCCCCAGCATTTT | CASSEDRVPSQPQHF
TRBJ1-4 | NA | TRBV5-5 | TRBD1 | TGTGCCAGCAGCTTAGGACAGGGGGCGAGGAATGAAAAACTGTTTTTT | CASSLGQGARNEKLFF
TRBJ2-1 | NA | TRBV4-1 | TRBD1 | TGCGCCAGCAGCCCCCGACAGGGACCCTACAATGAGCAGTTCTTC | CASSPRQGPYNEQFF
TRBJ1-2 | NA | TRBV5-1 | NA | TGCGCCAGCAGCCCACTTGGACAGAACTATGGCTACACCTTC | CASSPLGQNYGYTF
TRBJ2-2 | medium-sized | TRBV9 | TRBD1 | TGTGCCAGCAGCGTAACAAGGGACAGGGTGAACACCGGGGAGCTGTTTTTT | CASSVTRDRVNTGELFF
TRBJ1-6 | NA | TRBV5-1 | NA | TGCGCCAGCAGCTTGACAGCTAGTTCCTATAATTCACCCCTCCACTTT | CASSLTASSYNSPLHF
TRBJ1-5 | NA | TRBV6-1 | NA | TGTGCCAGCACAAGGGGACCTGGGAGCAATCAGCCCCAGCATTTT | CASTRGPGSNQPQHF
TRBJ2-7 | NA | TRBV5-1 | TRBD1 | TGCGCCAGCAGCTTGTTAGGACAGGTTGGTACCTACGAGCAGTACTTC | CASSLLGQVGTYEQYF
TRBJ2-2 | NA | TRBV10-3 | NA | TGTGCCATCAGTGAGTCTCAGGGGATAAACACCGGGGAGCTGTTTTTT | CAISESQGINTGELFF
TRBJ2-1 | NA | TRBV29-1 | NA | TGCAGCGTTGCTGCAGGGGGGAATGAGCAGTTCTTC | CSVAAGGNEQFF
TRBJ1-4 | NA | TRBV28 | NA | TGTGCCAGCAGCCGGACAGACATTACTGAAAAACTGTTTTTT | CASSRTDITEKLFF